The entry below describes one TCR beta chain. In the same sample, other DNA sequences code for this CDR3. The data were obtained in a study of blood T cell repertoires in COVID-19. Study details: Sites across the United States, Italy and Spain contributed samples from acute and convalescent COVID-19. The analysed material was cDNA or gDNA that came from T cells, B-cell-depleted T cells, or PBMCs.

Trimming left V 6 bases short and J 4 bases short, with 10 bases between. Germline CDR1 and CDR2: LNHDA and SQIVND (reference sequence). This CDR3 contains 13 residues. Methods used by the authors: Estimation of nucleated cell counts relied on the amplification of reference gene primers. Produced via immunoSEQ multiplex PCR; TCRdb's table is partial and in-frame only. V, J and clone size were drawn from that table, and D and trimming were deduced from the DNA. The sample lists more than 200,000 clones; 86% were seen once. The chain uses TRBV19 and TRBJ1-3, with D possibly being TRBD1 (6 bases). This receptor was taken from a woman between 45 and 65 years old with acute or convalescent COVID-19. The material sequenced was peripheral blood. The CDR3 protein is CASRQGYGNTIYF. DNA of the CDR3: TGTGCCAGTAGGCAGGGGTACGGAAACACCATATATTTT.